The clone carrying this T cell receptor beta chain was observed a handful of times. Its cognate antigen is unknown. The V end lost 6 bases, the J end lost 8 bases, and 23 bases lay between the germline ends. Germline CDR1 and CDR2: SEHNR and FQNEAQ (reference sequence). CDR3 size: 16 residues. The data stem from a study of T-cell memory formation after mild COVID-19. Study-level points and caveats: Day 15 to 85 contracting clones showed balanced CD4/CD8; day 15 to 37 expanders favored CD4+. The SARS-CoV-2 specificity of second-wave clones reaching peak at day 37 remained unverified. CD8+ contracting clones occupied EMRA, while CD4+ ones occupied mainly CM and EM.

After 5'RACE with constant-segment primers, TCR alpha and TCR beta cDNA libraries carrying sample barcodes and UMIs were obtained. TCRdb redid the calling of the 5' RACE reads with MiXCR, one entry per CDR3 protein. There are some 210,000 distinct CDR3 sequences in the sample; about 27% occur only once, and about 10% lies in the top ten. This clonotype originated in an adult woman who had mild COVID-19 (a few samples of this study predate the infection). Cell type and time point are not known. Sequencing was done on a sample of PBMCs or a T cell subset sorted from them (not recorded which). The rearrangement links TRBV7-9 to TRBJ2-1; D ambiguous. The CDR3 bases are TGTGCCAGCAGGCCAATCCTGTCCCCTGCTTTTGATGAGCAGTTCTTC. It encodes CASRPILSPAFDEQFF.